This T cell receptor beta chain was recorded in a study of CD8 T cells in ankylosing spondylitis. Study-level findings and limits: Disease-linked clones displayed a CD8+ phenotype and appeared relatively rarely in peripheral blood. Both synovial fluid and blood in reactive arthritis had previously been reported to carry some motif variants. Blood of patients with ankylosing spondylitis appeared to be characterized by a TCR beta motif of roughly eight highly homologous variants. Reportedly, matched ankylosing spondylitis synovial fluid was significantly enriched for disease-linked clones.

This clonotype was observed a handful of times. Antigen specificity is unknown. CDR1 and CDR2 from the germline V gene are LNHDA and SQIVND (reference sequence). V was shortened by 10 bases and J by 1 base, with 17 bases between the two germline ends. The CDR3 is 14 residues long. Scientists made TCR beta libraries using quantitative 5'-RACE with molecular barcodes. TCRdb re-derived calls from the 5' RACE reads in MiXCR, one entry per CDR3 protein. The profile shows about 540,000 distinct CDR3 sequences, roughly 13% of them singletons. The chain carries TRBV19 and TRBJ2-7; D gene ambiguous. Sequencing was done on a sample of blood, either unsorted or a sorted T cell fraction (not recorded which). This sequence was found in a male donor with ankylosing spondylitis. The CDR3 nucleotides read TGTGCCACTTCCTCCTCCGGGCAGTCCTACGAGCAGTACTTC. It is translated as CATSSSGQSYEQYF.